This paragraph covers one T cell receptor (beta chain) sequence. Antigen specificity is unknown. Gene and germline names: mouse. The read ends 4 residues shy of where the CDR3 ends; the end is completed using the germline J gene. This specimen comes from a study of CD8+ T cells in alopecia areata. For the study at large: The authors grafted skin from approximately 6-12-month-old C3H/HeJ donors with spontaneous alopecia onto roughly 6-11-week-old female C3H/HeJ mice. Study results and limitations: Scalp sample data also include resident alphabeta T cells from normal skin. Lesional scalp, notably in alopecia totalis/universalis, had clonality above that of normal scalp. Possibly as an HLA-related effect, TCR sharing across patients appeared less clear than in mice.

This CDR3 is built from 17 residues. V lost 4 bases to trimming and J lost 0 bases; unmatched junction nucleotides: 5. Germline CDR1 NSQYPW, CDR2 LRSPGD (reference sequence). Extracted RNA was reverse transcribed, and the resulting cDNA served as sequencing template. Here immunoSEQ multiplex PCR was the method, and the copy in TCRdb shows in-frame clones only, minus some. The sample has some 110,000 clones, none seen only once. This receptor was obtained from a C3H/HeJ mouse with alopecia areata. As its MHC haplotype, the strain has H2-k. The rearrangement links TRBV1 to TRBJ2-3, with 12 bases matching TRBD2. Sample: lesional skin. CDR3: CTCSGGDWGDSAETLYF. The CDR3 DNA, read in part, is TGCACCTGCAGTGGGGGGGACTGGGGGGATAGTGCAGAA.